The clone carrying this T cell receptor beta chain was detected only once. The antigen is not known. Here immunoSEQ multiplex PCR was the method, and the copy in TCRdb shows in-frame clones only, minus some. Of more than 40,000 clones listed, 84% are singletons. The junction had 9 bases not matched to a gene; V was cut back by 1 base and J by 7 bases. The CDR3 contains 17 residues. Germline CDR1 reads SGHAT; CDR2 reads FQNNGV. Peripheral blood came from all dose cohorts at three timepoints. The sample comes from a study of OX40 agonist ivuxolimab in advanced cancers. About the study: At doses from 0.01 to 10 mg/kg, patients were given intravenous ivuxolimab every 2 weeks. A male proportion of about 84% was recorded, with mean age about 60 years and range about 23 to 80.

General study findings and limits: In the expanded peripheral T cells, antigen specificity was never determined.

This receptor was taken from an adult with an advanced solid tumor such as melanoma, head and neck, liver or kidney cancer. The chain carries TRBV11-2 and TRBJ2-4; 11 bases agree with TRBD2. The sample was CD4+ or CD8+ T cells sorted from blood, taken in a trial of the OX40 agonist ivuxolimab. CDR3 protein: CASSLVQGLADRNIQYF. The CDR3 nucleotides are TGTGCCAGCAGCTTAGTTCAGGGACTAGCGGATAGGAACATTCAGTACTTC. Combining the CDR3 with reference TRBV11-2 and TRBJ2-4 gives the whole variable domain EAGVAQSPRYKIIEKRQSVAFWCNPISGHATLYWYQQILGQGPKLLIQFQNNGVVDDSQLPKDRFSAERLKGVDSTLKIQPAKLEDSAVYLCASSLVQGLADRNIQYFGAGTRLSVL.